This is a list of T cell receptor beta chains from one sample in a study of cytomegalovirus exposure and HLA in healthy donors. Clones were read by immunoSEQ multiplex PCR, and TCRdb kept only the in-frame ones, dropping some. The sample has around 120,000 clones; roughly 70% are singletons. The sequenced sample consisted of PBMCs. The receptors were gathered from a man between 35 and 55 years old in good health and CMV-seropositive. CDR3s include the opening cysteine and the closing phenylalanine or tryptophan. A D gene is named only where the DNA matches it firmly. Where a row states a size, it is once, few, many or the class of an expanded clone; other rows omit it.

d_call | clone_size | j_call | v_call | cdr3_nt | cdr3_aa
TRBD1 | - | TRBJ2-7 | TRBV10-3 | TGTGCCATCAGTAACTCCGGGACAGGGGAGTACGAGCAGTACTTC | CAISNSGTGEYEQYF
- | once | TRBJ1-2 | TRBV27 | TGTGCCAGCAGTTTAGGGGGGAGGAATGGCTACACCTTC | CASSLGGRNGYTF
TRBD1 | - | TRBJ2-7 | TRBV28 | TGTGCCAGCAGCCCCACAGGGGTCGGCTACGAGCAGTACTTC | CASSPTGVGYEQYF
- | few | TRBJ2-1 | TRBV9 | TGTGCCAGCAGCGTAGCTAAGGGAAGCGGAGATCTCAATGAGCAGTTCTTC | CASSVAKGSGDLNEQFF
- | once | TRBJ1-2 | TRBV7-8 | TGTGCCAGCGTGCCGGGGATAAGGGAGGGTGGCTACACCTTC | CASVPGIREGGYTF
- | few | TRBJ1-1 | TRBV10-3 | TGTGCCGGCGGACTGGGCCCGAACACTGAAGCTTTCTTT | CAGGLGPNTEAFF
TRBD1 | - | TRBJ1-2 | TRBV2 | TGTGCCAGCAGTGAAGCTAGGACAGGGAACTATGGCTACACCTTC | CASSEARTGNYGYTF
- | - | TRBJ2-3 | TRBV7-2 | TGTGCCAGCAGCTTTGAAACGGGAGTGGTAGATACGCAGTATTTT | CASSFETGVVDTQYF
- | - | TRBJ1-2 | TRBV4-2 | TGTGCCAGCAGCCAAGACCTCCTAGCTAACTATGGCTACACCTTC | CASSQDLLANYGYTF
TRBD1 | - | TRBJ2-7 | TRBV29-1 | TGCAGCGCTCCGGGACAGGGGCTTTCCGAGCAGTACTTC | CSAPGQGLSEQYF